This T cell receptor beta chain was sequenced for a study of T cells in Graves' hyperthyroidism and ophthalmopathy. Study results and caveats: Model-based prediction identified ophthalmopathy a median 6.5 months prior to its onset.

RNA transcripts yielded amplified TCR beta CDR3 regions. HTBI primers drove first-round RT-PCR of the TCR CDR3. From the multiplex PCR reads, TCRdb called clonotypes with MiXCR, one entry per CDR3 protein. The table shows hundreds of thousands of distinct CDR3 sequences, with about a sixth occurring only once. Researchers defined stable Graves' hyperthyroidism as no ophthalmopathy progression within 18 months. This clonotype was counted once. The antigen is undetermined. The CDR3 has 14 residues. Germline V lookup: CDR1 SGHAT, CDR2 FQNNGV. V shed 1 base and J shed 3 bases, with 9 bases lying between them.

This receptor was obtained from a woman aged 18-29 years with Graves' hyperthyroidism. The source material was blood. The chain couples TRBV11-2 to TRBJ1-2; D not resolved. CDR3 sequence reads: CASSLAGGHYGYTF. As DNA, the CDR3 is TGTGCCAGCAGCTTAGCGGGCGGGCACTATGGCTACACCTTC.